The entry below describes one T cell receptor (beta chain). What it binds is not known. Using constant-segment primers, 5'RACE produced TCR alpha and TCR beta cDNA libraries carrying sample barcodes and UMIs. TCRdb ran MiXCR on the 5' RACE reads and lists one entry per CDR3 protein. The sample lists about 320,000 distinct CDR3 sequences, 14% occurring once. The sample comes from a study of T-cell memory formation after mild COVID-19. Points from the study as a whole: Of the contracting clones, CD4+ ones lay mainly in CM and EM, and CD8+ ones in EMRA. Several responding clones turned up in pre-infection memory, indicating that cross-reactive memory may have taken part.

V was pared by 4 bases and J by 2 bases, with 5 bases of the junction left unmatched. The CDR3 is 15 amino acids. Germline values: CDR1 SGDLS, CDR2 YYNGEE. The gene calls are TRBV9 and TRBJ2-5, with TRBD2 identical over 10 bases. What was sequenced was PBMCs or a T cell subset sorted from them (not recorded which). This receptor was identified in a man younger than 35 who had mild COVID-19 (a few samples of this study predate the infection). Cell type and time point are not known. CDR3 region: CASSPRTSGQETQYF. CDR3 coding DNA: TGTGCCAGCAGCCCCCGGACTAGCGGACAAGAGACCCAGTACTTC.